This T cell receptor (beta chain) emerged from a study of T cell responses to AZD1222 COVID-19 vaccine. Study information: Pooled in the analysis were second doses at about 4 or about 12 weeks.

V lost 5 bases, J lost 4 bases, and 13 bases lay in between. The CDR3 spans 15 residues. The germline V gene encodes CDR1 SGHNT and CDR2 YYREEE (reference sequence). Findings and caveats of the study: Among the donors, most were white British and more were female, and clonal diversity was possibly underestimated.

In the case of this clone: As yet, its antigen is unknown.

This table comes from immunoSEQ multiplex PCR, and its TCRdb copy is limited to in-frame clones, with some not included. The table has around 170,000 clones, about nine tenths seen once. The receptor comes from an adult in good health. This rearrangement joins TRBV5-4 to TRBJ2-6; maybe TRBD1 (5 bases). The sequencing used peripheral blood, collected on day 0 of AZD1222 vaccination. The CDR3 spells CASSFDSLGANVLTF. The CDR3 DNA follows: TGTGCCAGCAGTTTCGACAGCTTGGGGGCCAACGTCCTGACTTTC.